Following are 6 T cell receptor beta chains from one sample sequenced in a study of blood T cell repertoires in COVID-19. Generated by immunoSEQ multiplex PCR, the TCRdb table keeps only in-frame clones and is missing some. In the table there are about 300,000 clones, approximately 90% of which are singletons. Material for sequencing was peripheral blood. The receptors here all came from a woman aged 45-59 years with COVID-19, enrolled during active disease.

V gene TRBV7-9 combines with J gene TRBJ2-1; tentatively, D is TRBD1 (6 bases). The CDR3 is 12 amino acids. V gave up 4 bases and J gave up 10 bases, with 11 bases separating them. Germline-derived CDR1 and CDR2 are SEHNR and FQNEAQ (reference sequence). CDR3 nucleotides: TGTGCCAGCAGCTGGACAGCACGGGAGCAGTTCTTC. Amino acids: CASSWTAREQFF.

This chain joins TRBV7-2 and TRBJ1-1, with D unclear. The germline gives CDR1 SGHTA, CDR2 FQGNSA. CDR3 length equals 14 residues. V lost 2 bases, J lost 7 bases, and 14 bases lay in between. The CDR3 sequence is CASSLMVVSVEAFF. The CDR3 DNA sequence: TGTGCCAGCAGCTTAATGGTAGTATCCGTTGAAGCTTTCTTT.

Regarding this clone: In the same sample, other DNA sequences code for this CDR3. V and J are TRBV18 and TRBJ2-5; D is undetermined. CDR1 is KGHSH and CDR2 is LQKENI in the germline V gene. This CDR3 is built from 15 residues. The V and J ends lost 2 bases and 2 bases respectively, with 12 bases between them. The CDR3 sequence is CASSPRSRGQETQYF. As DNA, the CDR3 is TGTGCCAGCTCACCAAGGAGTCGAGGTCAAGAGACCCAGTACTTC.

The J gene is TRBJ1-1, the V gene TRBV7-9; possible D gene TRBD1, 6 bases. The CDR3 loop spans 11 amino acids. Trimming cost V 5 bases and J 8 bases, with 9 bases left between them. Germline CDR1 SEHNR, CDR2 FQNEAQ (reference sequence). The CDR3 loop reads CASSRGTEAFF. DNA for the CDR3: TGTGCCAGCAGCCGTGGGACAGAAGCTTTCTTT.

The CDR3 loop is CASTPGDGLGYNEQFF. CDR3 sequence (DNA): TGTGCCAGCACCCCGGGGGATGGGTTAGGCTACAATGAGCAGTTCTTC. V and J are TRBV2 and TRBJ2-1; possibly TRBD2 for D (6 bases). Trimming cost V 7 bases and J 3 bases, with 19 bases left between them. Germline V gene data show CDR1 as SNHLY and CDR2 as FYNNEI. The CDR3 length is 16 residues.

The CDR3 sequence: CASSLQGATDTQYF. DNA for the CDR3: TGCGCCAGCAGCTTACAGGGGGCCACAGATACGCAGTATTTT. The gene calls are TRBV5-1 and TRBJ2-3; 9 bases are a match to TRBD1. The CDR3 spans 14 residues. J lost 2 bases, V lost 2 bases, and 0 bases had no gene match. Germline V gene sequence: CDR1 SGHRS, CDR2 YFSETQ.